Presented here are 26 T cell receptor beta chains from one specimen sequenced in a study of T cell responses to AZD1222 COVID-19 vaccine. Libraries were prepared by immunoSEQ multiplex PCR; TCRdb keeps only in-frame clonotypes and omits some of them. Here the sample spans about 130,000 clones, roughly 88% being singletons. The sequencing used peripheral blood, collected on day 0 of AZD1222 vaccination. The receptors were sampled from an adult in good health.

The V and J genes are TRBV6-5 and TRBJ1-3; TRBD1 might be the D (5 bases). CDR3 length: 14 residues. CDR1 and CDR2 (germline): MNHEY, SVGAGI. V lost 4 bases, J lost 4 bases, and 11 bases lay in between. In DNA form, the CDR3 reads TGTGCCAGCAGTTCGGGACTCGCCGGAAACACCATATATTTT. This translates into CASSSGLAGNTIYF.

This clone has more than one count but fewer than ten. This rearrangement joins TRBV5-1 to TRBJ2-7, with 7 bases matching TRBD1. The germline V gene has CDR1 SGHRS and CDR2 YFSETQ. J gave up 4 bases and V 0 bases, and 1 base lay outside the gene matches. CDR3 length: 13 amino acids. The CDR3 here is CASSLEQGYEQYF. The CDR3 region has the DNA TGCGCCAGCAGCTTGGAACAGGGGTACGAGCAGTACTTC.

A single count supports this clone. The chain carries TRBV25-1 and TRBJ1-4; D call uncertain. V was trimmed by 2 bases and J by 0 bases, leaving 7 bases between them. This CDR3 is built from 15 residues. Germline V lookup: CDR1 MGHDK, CDR2 SYGVNS. CDR3 in DNA: TGTGCCAGCAGTGAAGGCGGTGCAACTAATGAAAAACTGTTTTTT. Encoded protein: CASSEGGATNEKLFF.

The V call is TRBV19, the J call TRBJ1-3; 9 bases agree with TRBD1. The CDR3 has 15 amino acids. CDR1 and CDR2 (germline): LNHDA, SQIVND (reference sequence). The V and J ends lost 6 bases and 0 bases, in that order; junction bases with no gene match: 3. The CDR3 loop reads CASRPGQGSGNTIYF. CDR3 nucleotide sequence: TGTGCCAGTAGGCCGGGACAGGGCTCTGGAAACACCATATATTTT.

The chain joins TRBV20-1 to TRBJ1-3; no reliable D call. Per the germline V gene, CDR1 is DFQATT and CDR2 is SNEGSKA (reference sequence). V lost 3 bases and J lost 0, with 9 bases in between. This CDR3 comprises 14 residues. CDR3 sequence reads: CSASEPLSGNTIYF. The CDR3 bases are TGCAGTGCTAGTGAACCTCTCTCTGGAAACACCATATATTTT.

This rearrangement joins TRBV7-2 to TRBJ2-1, with 9 bases that match TRBD2. Trimming removed 7 bases from V and 6 bases from J; junction bases left unmatched: 10. The CDR3 totals 15 residues. Germline values: CDR1 SGHTA, CDR2 FQGNSA. This CDR3 is CASIRGGAGGNEQFF. The CDR3 DNA reads TGTGCCAGCATCCGGGGGGGAGCGGGAGGCAATGAGCAGTTCTTC.

The rearrangement joins TRBV13 to TRBJ2-2; D unclear. With 2 bases removed from V and 6 bases from J, the gap between germline ends came to 4 bases. From germline, CDR1 is PRHDT and CDR2 FYEKMQ (reference sequence). This CDR3 contains 12 residues. This chain's CDR3 is CASSLIAGELFF. The CDR3 DNA reads TGTGCCAGCAGCTTAATAGCCGGGGAGCTGTTTTTT.

V and J are TRBV19 and TRBJ1-5; 8 bases line up with TRBD1. CDR1 is LNHDA and CDR2 is SQIVND in the germline V gene (reference sequence). The V segment lost 8 bases and the J segment 4 bases; nucleotides outside the gene matches: 7. The CDR3 extends over 14 amino acids. CDR3 DNA sequence: TGTGCCAGTCCCTCAGGGGGCAGGAATCAGCCCCAGCATTTT. Its translation: CASPSGGRNQPQHF.

This chain joins TRBV5-1 and TRBJ1-1; no clear D. CDR1 and CDR2 from the germline V gene are SGHRS and YFSETQ. With 4 bases removed from V and 1 base from J, the gap between germline ends came to 5 bases. The CDR3 runs to 12 residues. CDR3 sequence reads: CASSTGNTEAFF. The CDR3 nucleotides are TGCGCCAGCAGCACCGGGAACACTGAAGCTTTCTTT.

CDR3 in amino acids: CASSLEDFQETQYF. Here the CDR3 DNA reads TGCGCCAGCAGCTTGGAGGACTTCCAAGAGACCCAGTACTTC. The chain employs TRBV5-1 and TRBJ2-5, with D perhaps TRBD2 (5 bases). This CDR3 comprises 14 residues. The V gene lost 0 bases and the J gene lost 1 base, with 7 bases spanning the gap. CDR1 and CDR2 from the germline V gene are SGHRS and YFSETQ.

The genes are TRBV6-5 and TRBJ2-7; 14 nucleotides agree with TRBD2. The junction had 4 bases not matched to a gene; V was cut back by 6 bases and J by 6 bases. CDR1 MNHEY and CDR2 SVGAGI come from the germline V gene. The CDR3 length is 14 residues. The CDR3 is CASRMTSGGGEQYF. In nucleotides, the CDR3 is TGTGCCAGCAGAATGACTAGCGGGGGGGGCGAGCAGTACTTC.

The chain recombines TRBV6-5 with TRBJ2-7; no definite D call. Trimming pared 5 bases from V and 0 bases from J, leaving 11 bases between. The CDR3 runs 14 residues. Germline CDR1 and CDR2: MNHEY and SVGAGI. The CDR3 reads CASSHDPSSYEQYF. The CDR3 DNA reads as TGTGCCAGCAGTCATGACCCGAGCTCCTACGAGCAGTACTTC.

The chain employs TRBV4-3 and TRBJ1-4; no clear D gene. Trimming pared 4 bases from V and 6 bases from J, leaving 15 bases between. The CDR3 consists of 15 residues. Germline V gene sequence: CDR1 LGHNA, CDR2 YSLEER. CDR3 protein: CASSPEDPGDEKLFF. CDR3 nucleotides: TGCGCCAGCAGCCCTGAAGACCCTGGGGATGAAAAACTGTTTTTT.

The chain recombines TRBV9 with TRBJ1-3, with 7 bases lining up with TRBD1. In germline, CDR1 is SGDLS, CDR2 YYNGEE. The J segment lost 0 bases and the V segment lost 5 bases, leaving 2 bases of the junction unmatched. The CDR3 has 14 residues. As DNA, the CDR3 is TGTGCCAGCAGGAGGGACAGCTCTGGAAACACCATATATTTT. Protein: CASRRDSSGNTIYF.

Only one count was recorded for this clone. The rearrangement links TRBV5-1 to TRBJ2-3, with 16 bases lining up with TRBD2. The germline gives CDR1 SGHRS, CDR2 YFSETQ. This CDR3 has 17 residues. After removal of 2 bases from V and 6 bases from J, the junction contained 6 bases not matched to a gene. The CDR3 DNA sequence: TGCGCCAGCAGCTTCAGCCGGGGACTAGCGGGAGGGGATACGCAGTATTTT. Its translation: CASSFSRGLAGGDTQYF.

V usage is TRBV15 and J usage is TRBJ2-1, with 11 bases fitting TRBD2. The CDR3 has 17 amino acids. Losses at the gene ends were 0 bases for V and 8 bases for J; bases not matched to a gene: 9. Germline CDR1 LNHNV, CDR2 YYDKDF (reference sequence). CDR3 nucleotides: TGTGCCACCAGCAGAGATCTCGGTAGCGGGAGGGTCTATGAGCAGTTCTTC. This gives the protein CATSRDLGSGRVYEQFF.

The rearrangement joins TRBV9 to TRBJ2-7; D is perhaps TRBD1 (5 bases). The CDR3 runs 15 residues. Trimming cost V 0 bases and J 2 bases, with 12 bases left between them. The V gene's germline CDR1 is SGDLS and CDR2 YYNGEE. CDR3 amino acids: CASSVGMAGPYEQYF. The CDR3 bases are TGTGCCAGCAGCGTAGGGATGGCAGGGCCCTACGAGCAGTACTTC.

J is TRBJ1-2 and V is TRBV29-1; 9 nucleotides agree with TRBD1. Germline trimming cut 0 bases from V and 3 bases from J; bases unmatched to any gene: 11. Germline loops: CDR1 SQVTM, CDR2 ANQGSEA. The CDR3 is made up of 17 amino acids. CDR3 sequence reads: CSVEDLGRQGVYYGYTF. CDR3 sequence (DNA): TGCAGCGTTGAAGATCTCGGTCGACAGGGGGTCTACTATGGCTACACCTTC.

This sequence joins TRBV6-5 and TRBJ1-4, with a tentative D call TRBD1 (6 bases). Trimming took off 11 bases at V and 8 bases at J, with 15 bases between the two ends. This CDR3 has 12 residues. The germline CDR1 and CDR2 sequences are MNHEY and SVGAGI. CDR3 coding DNA: TGTGCCGGAAGGGACACCACCGAAAAACTGTTTTTT. Residues: CAGRDTTEKLFF.

V is TRBV30 and J is TRBJ1-1, with D perhaps matching TRBD1 (6 bases). Trimming shortened V by 0 bases and J by 9 bases, and 20 bases separated the two germline ends. The germline V gene encodes CDR1 GTSNPN and CDR2 SVGIG (reference sequence). The CDR3 totals 15 residues. The DNA for the CDR3 is TGTGCCTGGAGTGTAGGGGGGCCAGGAGCCCTGAAAGCTTTCTTT. Encoded protein: CAWSVGGPGALKAFF.

This chain joins TRBV24-1 and TRBJ1-5, with D possibly being TRBD1 (6 bases). The CDR3 totals 13 residues. Trimming cost V 12 bases and J 6 bases, with 17 bases left between them. CDR1 and CDR2 from the germline V gene are KGHDR and SFDVKD. The CDR3 sequence: CAAGGGAGQPQHF. The CDR3 region has the DNA TGTGCCGCGGGAGGGGGGGCCGGTCAGCCCCAGCATTTT.

The chain couples TRBV30 to TRBJ1-3; D possibly corresponds to TRBD1 (5 bases). The CDR3 is 19 amino acids. The V end was cut by 2 bases, the J end by 0 bases, with 23 bases between. Germline V CDR1 and CDR2: GTSNPN, SVGIG (reference sequence). The CDR3 DNA reads as TGTGCCTGGAGTTTCAGATGGATGGGAGGACACTACTCTGGAAACACCATATATTTT. Translated, it gives CAWSFRWMGGHYSGNTIYF.

For the CDR3, the DNA is TGTGCCAGCACCCTGGGGCAGTTCGGGCACGAGCAGTACTTC. This gives the protein CASTLGQFGHEQYF. The chain joins TRBV2 to TRBJ2-7; D perhaps matches TRBD1 (5 bases). The germline V gene encodes CDR1 SNHLY and CDR2 FYNNEI. V lost 7 bases and J 5 bases, leaving 18 bases between the germline ends. The length of the CDR3 is 14 residues. The entire variable domain, with the rest obtained from reference TRBV2 and TRBJ2-7, is as follows: EPEVTQTPSHQVTQMGQEVILRCVPISNHLYFYWYRQILGQKVEFLVSFYNNEISEKSEIFDDQFSVERPDGSNFTLKIRSTKLEDSAMYFCASTLGQFGHEQYFGPGTRLTVT.

The V and J genes are TRBV6-5 and TRBJ1-2; 10 bases are a match to TRBD1. J was trimmed by 8 bases and V by 0 bases; bases with no gene match: 6. The CDR3 runs to 15 residues. Germline assignment: CDR1 MNHEY and CDR2 SVGAGI. CDR3 bases: TGTGCCAGCAGTTACTCGGACAGGGGGGATCAAGGCTACACCTTC. Its translation: CASSYSDRGDQGYTF.

This sequence joins TRBV30 and TRBJ1-1, with TRBD1 as a possible D gene (5 bases). The germline V gene has CDR1 GTSNPN and CDR2 SVGIG (reference sequence). Trimming removed 2 bases at V and 3 bases at J, with 13 bases between. The CDR3 has 14 residues. The CDR3 sequence: CAWSLVGGDTEAFF. The CDR3 nucleotides read TGTGCCTGGAGTCTGGTAGGAGGGGACACTGAAGCTTTCTTT.

J is TRBJ2-7 and V is TRBV27; perhaps TRBD1 as D (6 bases). Germline CDR1 is MNHEY and CDR2 is SMNVEV (reference sequence). This CDR3 is built from 15 residues. Trimming cost V 4 bases and J 2 bases, with 15 bases left between them. The CDR3 protein is CASSSPGELPYEQYF. CDR3 in DNA: TGTGCCAGCAGTTCCCCAGGGGAGTTGCCCTACGAGCAGTACTTC.